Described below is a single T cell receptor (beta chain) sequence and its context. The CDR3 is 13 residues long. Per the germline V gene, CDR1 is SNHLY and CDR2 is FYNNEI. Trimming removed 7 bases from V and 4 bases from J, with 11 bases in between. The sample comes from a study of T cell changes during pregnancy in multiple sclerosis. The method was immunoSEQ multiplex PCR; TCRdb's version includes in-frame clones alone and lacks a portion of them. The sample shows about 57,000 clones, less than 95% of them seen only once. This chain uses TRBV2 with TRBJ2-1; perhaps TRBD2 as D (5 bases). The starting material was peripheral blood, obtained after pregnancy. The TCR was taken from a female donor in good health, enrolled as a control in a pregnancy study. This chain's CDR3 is CASNGLLYNEQFF. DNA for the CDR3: TGTGCCAGCAATGGACTGCTATACAATGAGCAGTTCTTC.